This record looks at one TCR beta chain sequence and its context. Its cognate antigen is unknown. This CDR3 contains 14 residues. The V gene's germline CDR1 is SEHNR and CDR2 FQNEAQ (reference sequence). V gave up 5 bases and J gave up 0 bases, with 10 bases separating them. The sample originates from a study of identical twins. TCRdb processed the 5' RACE reads anew with MiXCR; each CDR3 protein has one entry. The table has 600,000 to 850,000 distinct CDR3 sequences, roughly 20% seen once. Notes on the study in general: Models underestimated out-of-frame TCR alpha sharing in monozygotic twins. While abundant cord blood beta clonotypes carried fewer insertions, memory repertoires showed no such pattern.

This same sample was also taken into another study, of T cells expressing NK-cell markers. As that study records: Sorting was limited to alpha-beta TCR-expressing T cells with an anti-gamma-delta TCR antibody in several experiments.

The receptor comes from a woman aged 18-30 years in good health. This chain uses TRBV7-9 with TRBJ1-1; D ambiguous. Sequencing was done on a sample of PBMCs. The CDR3 DNA is TGTGCCAGCAGCGGCGGACGGATGAACACTGAAGCTTTCTTT. Encoded protein: CASSGGRMNTEAFF.